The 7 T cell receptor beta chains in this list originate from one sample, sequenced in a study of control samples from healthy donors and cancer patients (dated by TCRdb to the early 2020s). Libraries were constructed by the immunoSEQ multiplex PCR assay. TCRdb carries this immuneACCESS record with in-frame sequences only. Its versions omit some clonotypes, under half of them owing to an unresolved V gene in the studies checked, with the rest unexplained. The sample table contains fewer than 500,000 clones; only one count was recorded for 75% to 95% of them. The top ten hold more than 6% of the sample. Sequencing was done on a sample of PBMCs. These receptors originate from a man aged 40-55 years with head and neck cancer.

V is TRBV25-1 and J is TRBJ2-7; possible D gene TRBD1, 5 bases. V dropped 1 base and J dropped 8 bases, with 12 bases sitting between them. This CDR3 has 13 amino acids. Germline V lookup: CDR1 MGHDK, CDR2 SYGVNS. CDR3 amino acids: CASSELSGSKQYF. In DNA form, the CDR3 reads TGTGCCAGCAGTGAATTGTCAGGGTCCAAGCAGTACTTC.

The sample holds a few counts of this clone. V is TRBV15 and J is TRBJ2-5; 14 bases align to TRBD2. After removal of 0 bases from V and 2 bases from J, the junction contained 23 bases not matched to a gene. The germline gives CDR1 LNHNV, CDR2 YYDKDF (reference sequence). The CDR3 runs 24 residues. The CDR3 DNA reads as TGTGCCACCAGCAGAGATCGACGTAACAAGAGCGGGACTAGCGGGAGAGGGGCACAAGAGACCCAGTACTTC. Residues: CATSRDRRNKSGTSGRGAQETQYF.

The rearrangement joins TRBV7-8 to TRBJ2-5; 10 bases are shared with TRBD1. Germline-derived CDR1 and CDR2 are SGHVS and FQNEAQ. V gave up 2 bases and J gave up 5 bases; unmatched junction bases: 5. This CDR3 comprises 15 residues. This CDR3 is CASSLLTGGVETQYF. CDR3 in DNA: TGTGCCAGCAGCTTATTGACAGGGGGCGTTGAGACCCAGTACTTC.

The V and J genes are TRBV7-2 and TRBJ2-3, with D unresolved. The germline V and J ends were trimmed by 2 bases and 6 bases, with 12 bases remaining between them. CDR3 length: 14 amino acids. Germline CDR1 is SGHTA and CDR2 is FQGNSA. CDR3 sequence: CASSLSRSPDTQYF. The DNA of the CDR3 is TGTGCCAGCAGCTTAAGTCGTTCGCCGGATACGCAGTATTTT.

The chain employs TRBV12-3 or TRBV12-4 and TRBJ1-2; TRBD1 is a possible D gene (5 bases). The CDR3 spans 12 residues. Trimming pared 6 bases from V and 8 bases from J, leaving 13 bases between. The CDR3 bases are TGTGCCAGCAGCCCCGGGACGCGAGGCTACACCTTC. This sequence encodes CASSPGTRGYTF.

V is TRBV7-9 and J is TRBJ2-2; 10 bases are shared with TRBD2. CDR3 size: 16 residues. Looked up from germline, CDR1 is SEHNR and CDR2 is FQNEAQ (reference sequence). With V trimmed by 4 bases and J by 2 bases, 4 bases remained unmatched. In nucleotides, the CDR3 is TGTGCCAGCAGCTACACTAGCGGGGATAACACCGGGGAGCTGTTTTTT. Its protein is CASSYTSGDNTGELFF. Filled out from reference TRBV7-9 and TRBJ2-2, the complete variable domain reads DTGVSQNPRHKITKRGQNVTFRCDPISEHNRLYWYRQTLGQGPEFLTYFQNEAQLEKSRLLSDRFSAERPKGSFSTLEIQRTEQGDSAMYLCASSYTSGDNTGELFFGEGSRLTVL.

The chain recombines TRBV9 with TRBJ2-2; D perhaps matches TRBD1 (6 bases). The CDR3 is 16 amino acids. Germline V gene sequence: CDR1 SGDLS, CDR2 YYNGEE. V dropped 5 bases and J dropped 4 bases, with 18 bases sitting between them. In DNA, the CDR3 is TGTGCCAGCAGGACCCTACAGGGTGGGTCCACCGGGGAGCTGTTTTTT. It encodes CASRTLQGGSTGELFF. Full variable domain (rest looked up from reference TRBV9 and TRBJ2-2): DSGVTQTPKHLITATGQRVTLRCSPRSGDLSVYWYQQSLDQGLQFLIQYYNGEERAKGNILERFSAQQFPDLHSELNLSSLELGDSALYFCASRTLQGGSTGELFFGEGSRLTVL.